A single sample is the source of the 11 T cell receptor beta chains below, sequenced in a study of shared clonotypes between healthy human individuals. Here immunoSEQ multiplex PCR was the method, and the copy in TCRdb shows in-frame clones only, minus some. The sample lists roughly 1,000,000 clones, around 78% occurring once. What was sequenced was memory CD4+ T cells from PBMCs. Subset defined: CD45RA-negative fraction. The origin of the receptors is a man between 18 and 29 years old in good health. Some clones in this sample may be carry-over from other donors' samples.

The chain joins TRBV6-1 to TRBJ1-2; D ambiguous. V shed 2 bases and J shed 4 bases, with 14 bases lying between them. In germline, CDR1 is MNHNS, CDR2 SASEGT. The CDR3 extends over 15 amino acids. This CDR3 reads CASSELAIVSYGYTF. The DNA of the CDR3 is TGTGCCAGCAGTGAACTGGCTATTGTGTCCTATGGCTACACCTTC.

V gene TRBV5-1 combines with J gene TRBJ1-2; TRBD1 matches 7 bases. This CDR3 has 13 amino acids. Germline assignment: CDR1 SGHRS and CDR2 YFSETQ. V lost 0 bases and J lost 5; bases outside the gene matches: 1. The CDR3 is CASSLGGQYGYTF. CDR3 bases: TGCGCCAGCAGCTTGGGGGGACAGTATGGCTACACCTTC. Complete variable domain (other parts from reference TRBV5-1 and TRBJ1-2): KAGVTQTPRYLIKTRGQQVTLSCSPISGHRSVSWYQQTPGQGLQFLFEYFSETQRNKGNFPGRFSGRQFSNSRSEMNVSTLELGDSALYLCASSLGGQYGYTFGSGTRLTVV.

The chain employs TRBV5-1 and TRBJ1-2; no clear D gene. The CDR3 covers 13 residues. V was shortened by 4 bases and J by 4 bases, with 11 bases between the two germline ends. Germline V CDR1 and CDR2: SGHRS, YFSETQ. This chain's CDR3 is CASSRTAVYGYTF. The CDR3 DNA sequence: TGCGCCAGCAGCCGGACTGCCGTCTATGGCTACACCTTC.

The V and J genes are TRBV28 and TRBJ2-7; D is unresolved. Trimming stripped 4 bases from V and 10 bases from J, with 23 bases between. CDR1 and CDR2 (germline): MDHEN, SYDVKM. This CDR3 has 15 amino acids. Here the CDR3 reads CASSSILLVRVGQYF. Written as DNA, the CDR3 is TGTGCCAGCAGTTCCATCCTGCTAGTTCGGGTTGGACAGTACTTC.

CDR3 nucleotides: TGTGCCAGCAGCCCCCATGAGGGTGAGCAGTTCTTC. Translation: CASSPHEGEQFF. This chain uses TRBV7-3 with TRBJ2-1; possible D gene TRBD2, 5 bases. Looked up from germline, CDR1 is SGHTA and CDR2 is FQGTGA. The CDR3 consists of 12 residues. V was cut by 5 bases and J by 9 bases, with 11 bases left in between. Complete variable domain (other parts from reference TRBV7-3 and TRBJ2-1): GAGVSQTPSNKVTEKGKYVELRCDPISGHTALYWYRQSLGQGPEFLIYFQGTGAADDSGLPNDRFFAVRPEGSVSTLKIQRTERGDSAVYLCASSPHEGEQFFGPGTRLTVL.

The CDR3 reads CASSAGPGQGALREKLFF. The DNA of the CDR3 is TGTGCCAGCTCAGCCGGACCGGGACAGGGGGCCCTCCGGGAAAAACTGTTTTTT. The chain links TRBV18 to TRBJ1-4, with TRBD1 matching 12 bases. CDR3 length equals 18 residues. Looked up from germline, CDR1 is KGHSH and CDR2 is LQKENI. V was pared by 5 bases and J by 8 bases, with 15 bases of the junction left unmatched.

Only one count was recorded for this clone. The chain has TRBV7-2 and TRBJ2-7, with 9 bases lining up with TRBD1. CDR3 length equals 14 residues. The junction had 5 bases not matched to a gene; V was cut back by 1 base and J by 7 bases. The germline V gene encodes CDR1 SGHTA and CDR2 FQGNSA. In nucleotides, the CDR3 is TGTGCCAGCAGCTTAGTACAGGGGGCACGTGAGCAGTACTTC. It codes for CASSLVQGAREQYF.

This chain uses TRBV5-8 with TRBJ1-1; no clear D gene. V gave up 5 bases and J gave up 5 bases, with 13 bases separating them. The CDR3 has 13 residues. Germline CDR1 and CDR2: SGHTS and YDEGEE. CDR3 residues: CASRSIPGTEAFF. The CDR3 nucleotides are TGTGCCAGCAGATCAATTCCGGGGACTGAAGCTTTCTTT.

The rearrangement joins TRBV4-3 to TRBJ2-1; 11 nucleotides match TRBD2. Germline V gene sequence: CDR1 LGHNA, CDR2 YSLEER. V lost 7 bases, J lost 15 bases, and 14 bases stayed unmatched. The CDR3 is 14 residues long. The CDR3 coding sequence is TGCGCCAGCAACTTCACCGGGACTAGCGGCCCGCGGTTCTTC. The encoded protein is CASNFTGTSGPRFF.

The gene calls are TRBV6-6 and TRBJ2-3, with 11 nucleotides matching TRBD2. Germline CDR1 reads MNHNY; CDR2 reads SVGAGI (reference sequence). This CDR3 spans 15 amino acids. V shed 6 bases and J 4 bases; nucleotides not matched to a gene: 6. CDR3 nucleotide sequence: TGTGCCAGCAGCTTAGCGGGAGGGGGGGCAGATACGCAGTATTTT. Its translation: CASSLAGGGADTQYF.

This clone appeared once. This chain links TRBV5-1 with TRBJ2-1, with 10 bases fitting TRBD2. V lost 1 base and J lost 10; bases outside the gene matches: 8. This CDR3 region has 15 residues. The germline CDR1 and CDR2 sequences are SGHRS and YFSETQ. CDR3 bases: TGCGCCAGCAGCTTGCCTAGCGGGAGTGGAAACGAGCAGTTCTTC. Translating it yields CASSLPSGSGNEQFF. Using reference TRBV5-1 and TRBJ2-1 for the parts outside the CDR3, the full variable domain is KAGVTQTPRYLIKTRGQQVTLSCSPISGHRSVSWYQQTPGQGLQFLFEYFSETQRNKGNFPGRFSGRQFSNSRSEMNVSTLELGDSALYLCASSLPSGSGNEQFFGPGTRLTVL.